The next 12 T cell receptor beta chains were all read from a single sample in a study of cytomegalovirus exposure and HLA in healthy donors. Amplification used 60 Vbeta primers and 13 Jbeta primers. The protocol was immunoSEQ multiplex PCR, while the TCRdb copy is restricted to in-frame clones and leaves out a portion. The sample lists 80,000 to 100,000 clones, 55% to 75% seen once, with 16% in the top ten. Sequencing was performed on PBMCs. These receptors all come from a woman between 18 and 29 years old in good health and CMV-seropositive.

The chain couples TRBV6-1 to TRBJ1-3; D remains ambiguous. CDR3 length: 15 residues. V lost 1 base, J lost 1 base, and 8 bases lay in between. The germline V gene has CDR1 MNHNS and CDR2 SASEGT. DNA of the CDR3: TGTGCCAGCAGTGAAGGTGGCGGGTCTGGAAACACCATATATTTT. Translated, it gives CASSEGGGSGNTIYF.

Notes on this clone: Within the sample, other DNA sequences also encode this same CDR3. V gene TRBV7-9 combines with J gene TRBJ1-5; perhaps TRBD1 as D (6 bases). V was trimmed by 5 bases and J by 3 bases, leaving 11 bases between them. Germline CDR1 is SEHNR and CDR2 is FQNEAQ (reference sequence). The CDR3 extends over 14 amino acids. The DNA for the CDR3 is TGTGCCAGCAGCCTAACAGGGTCCAATCAGCCCCAGCATTTT. This translates into CASSLTGSNQPQHF.

The chain has TRBV9 and TRBJ2-1; the match to TRBD2 covers 10 bases. Germline V gene sequence: CDR1 SGDLS, CDR2 YYNGEE. J was trimmed by 2 bases and V by 3 bases; bases with no gene match: 11. The CDR3 is 18 amino acids. The CDR3 is CASSDQPTSGRTYNEQFF. The CDR3 DNA follows: TGTGCCAGCAGCGATCAACCGACTAGCGGGCGCACCTACAATGAGCAGTTCTTC.

The chain is built from TRBV7-2 and TRBJ2-2; D possibly corresponds to TRBD1 (5 bases). The CDR3 has 14 residues. Looked up from germline, CDR1 is SGHTA and CDR2 is FQGNSA. V was cut by 5 bases and J by 1 base, with 8 bases left in between. The CDR3 protein is CASSTDMNTGELFF. As DNA, the CDR3 is TGTGCCAGCAGCACGGACATGAACACCGGGGAGCTGTTTTTT.

This clone was seen only once. The chain recombines TRBV5-4 with TRBJ2-3; 10 bases map to TRBD2. Germline V gene lookup returns CDR1 SGHNT and CDR2 YYREEE (reference sequence). V shed 10 bases and J 2 bases; nucleotides not matched to a gene: 4. The CDR3 has 13 residues. For the CDR3, the DNA is TGTGCCGTGGGACTAGCGCCCACAGATACGCAGTATTTT. It translates to CAVGLAPTDTQYF.

This clone turned up a few times. The chain has TRBV2 and TRBJ2-2; 8 nucleotides line up with TRBD1. Germline V gene lookup returns CDR1 SNHLY and CDR2 FYNNEI. The CDR3 is 18 residues long. V lost 0 bases, J lost 4 bases, and 10 bases stayed unmatched. The CDR3 protein is CASSEARTGRRSTGELFF. CDR3 nucleotides: TGTGCCAGCAGTGAAGCCAGGACAGGGAGGAGGAGCACCGGGGAGCTGTTTTTT.

This clone was seen more than once but under ten times. The chain combines TRBV27 with TRBJ2-2; no definite D call. The CDR3 loop spans 15 amino acids. Germline values: CDR1 MNHEY, CDR2 SMNVEV (reference sequence). The ends were cut back, 2 bases at V and 6 bases at J, with 13 bases in the middle. The CDR3: CASSLGSLNAGELFF. CDR3 nucleotide sequence: TGTGCCAGCAGTTTAGGCTCCCTTAACGCCGGGGAGCTGTTTTTT.

The chain uses TRBV25-1 and TRBJ2-5; 7 nucleotides match TRBD2. The ends lost 1 base at V and 3 bases at J; junction bases unmatched: 2. The CDR3 contains 14 residues. CDR1 is MGHDK and CDR2 is SYGVNS in the germline V gene. The CDR3 sequence is CASSEFGLEETQYF. Here the CDR3 DNA reads TGTGCCAGCAGTGAATTCGGACTAGAAGAGACCCAGTACTTC.

The J gene is TRBJ2-7, the V gene TRBV5-6, with TRBD1 matching over 7 bases. CDR3 length equals 13 residues. CDR1 is SGHDT, CDR2 YYEEEE, per germline. V lost 4 bases, J lost 2 bases, and 3 bases stayed unmatched. In nucleotides, the CDR3 is TGTGCCAGCAGCCGACAGGGTGCCTACGAGCAGTACTTC. This codes for CASSRQGAYEQYF.

This chain links TRBV15 with TRBJ2-5; 11 bases map to TRBD2. V gave up 9 bases and J gave up 5 bases; unmatched junction bases: 11. CDR1 LNHNV and CDR2 YYDKDF come from the germline V gene (reference sequence). There are 15 residues in the CDR3. CDR3 protein: CATGTSGFMGETQYF. DNA of the CDR3: TGTGCCACGGGGACTAGCGGATTTATGGGGGAGACCCAGTACTTC.

V is TRBV18 and J is TRBJ1-2; TRBD1 might be the D (5 bases). The V end lost 1 base, the J end lost 2 bases, and 17 bases lay between the germline ends. The germline gives CDR1 KGHSH, CDR2 LQKENI. There are 17 residues in the CDR3. In nucleotides, the CDR3 is TGTGCCAGCTCACCACTAACCGCGCAGGGTGTAAACTATGGCTACACCTTC. Protein sequence: CASSPLTAQGVNYGYTF. Drawing the rest from reference TRBV18 and TRBJ1-2, the complete variable domain is NAGVMQNPRHLVRRRGQEARLRCSPMKGHSHVYWYRQLPEEGLKFMVYLQKENIIDESGMPKERFSAEFPKEGPSILRIQQVVRGDSAAYFCASSPLTAQGVNYGYTFGSGTRLTVV.

V gene TRBV7-6 combines with J gene TRBJ1-1; unclear D gene. This CDR3 region has 13 residues. Germline V gene sequence: CDR1 SGHVS, CDR2 FNYEAQ. Trimming stripped 5 bases from V and 1 base from J, with 8 bases between. The CDR3 sequence is CASSPIPNTEAFF. CDR3 nucleotide sequence: TGTGCCAGCAGCCCTATCCCGAACACTGAAGCTTTCTTT.